The 11 T cell receptor beta chains listed next were all sequenced from one sample in a study of chemoradiotherapy in HPV16-positive cancers. The data were produced by immunoSEQ multiplex PCR, yet TCRdb's version contains in-frame clones alone and is incomplete. The sample includes about 17,000 clones, 85% to 95% of them seen just once. The specimen was blood, collected from a patient who underwent chemoradiotherapy. The receptors originated from a human donor with HPV-associated anogenital cancer.

The gene calls are TRBV28 and TRBJ1-1; the D is unclear. The CDR3 extends over 12 amino acids. V shed 5 bases and J shed 5 bases, with 9 bases lying between them. The germline V gene has CDR1 MDHEN and CDR2 SYDVKM. This chain's CDR3 is CASSDLRTEAFF. CDR3 nucleotide sequence: TGTGCCAGCAGTGACCTGAGGACTGAAGCTTTCTTT.

The genes are TRBV7-9 and TRBJ1-5; no clear D gene. Looked up from germline, CDR1 is SEHNR and CDR2 is FQNEAQ (reference sequence). The CDR3 is made up of 13 amino acids. V gave up 4 bases and J gave up 3 bases, with 7 bases separating them. As DNA, the CDR3 is TGTGCCAGCAGCTCAGGTCTCAATCAGCCCCAGCATTTT. Amino acids: CASSSGLNQPQHF.

This chain connects TRBV6-6 to TRBJ1-5; D ambiguous. The CDR3 length is 13 residues. V was trimmed by 3 bases and J by 7 bases, leaving 10 bases between them. The V gene's germline CDR1 is MNHNY and CDR2 SVGAGI (reference sequence). CDR3 protein: CASSYDRSQPQHF. Written as DNA, the CDR3 is TGTGCCAGCAGTTATGATAGGAGCCAGCCCCAGCATTTT.

V usage is TRBV18 and J usage is TRBJ1-6; 9 positions agree with TRBD1. The trim removed 3 bases at V and 6 bases at J, leaving 3 bases unmatched. The CDR3 is made up of 15 amino acids. CDR1 and CDR2 (germline): KGHSH, LQKENI. CDR3 region: CASSPTGGVNSPLHF. The CDR3 DNA is TGTGCCAGCTCACCGACAGGGGGGGTTAATTCACCCCTCCACTTT.

This clone has a handful of counts. V is TRBV20-1 and J is TRBJ1-1; D is ambiguous. V was shortened by 5 bases and J by 6 bases, with 10 bases between the two germline ends. In germline, CDR1 is DFQATT, CDR2 SNEGSKA (reference sequence). The CDR3 has 11 amino acids. Here the CDR3 DNA reads TGCAGTGCTGGACTGGGATCTGAAGCTTTCTTT. Its protein is CSAGLGSEAFF.

This clone was counted once. The V gene is TRBV9, the J gene TRBJ2-6; TRBD1 matches at 8 bases. CDR1 SGDLS and CDR2 YYNGEE come from the germline V gene. V lost 3 bases and J lost 0; bases outside the gene matches: 5. The CDR3 is 17 amino acids. CDR3 bases: TGTGCCAGCAGCGAGGGACAGGAGTACTCTGGGGCCAACGTCCTGACTTTC. Its translation is CASSEGQEYSGANVLTF.

The chain recombines TRBV7-2 with TRBJ2-5, with 10 bases that match TRBD1. CDR3 length equals 15 residues. CDR1 is SGHTA and CDR2 is FQGNSA in the germline V gene. The junction had 6 bases not matched to a gene; V was cut back by 5 bases and J by 3 bases. CDR3 DNA sequence: TGTGCCAGCAGCCTTTGGACAGGGGGGAAAGAGACCCAGTACTTC. Its translation: CASSLWTGGKETQYF.

V is TRBV7-2 and J is TRBJ1-5; no firm D call. Germline loops: CDR1 SGHTA, CDR2 FQGNSA. The CDR3 totals 14 residues. V lost 1 base to trimming and J lost 6 bases, with 10 bases between them. CDR3: CASSLDKVPQPQHF. DNA of the CDR3: TGTGCCAGCAGCTTAGATAAGGTCCCTCAGCCCCAGCATTTT.

The chain employs TRBV14 and TRBJ2-7, with D unclear. Germline V gene lookup returns CDR1 SGHDN and CDR2 FVKESK. V was trimmed by 1 base and J by 7 bases, leaving 20 bases between them. The CDR3 extends over 16 amino acids. CDR3 residues: CASSQGSISRRREQYF. CDR3 sequence (DNA): TGTGCCAGCAGCCAAGGATCTATCTCCCGGAGAAGGGAGCAGTACTTC.

The gene calls are TRBV7-9 and TRBJ2-3; TRBD2 agrees at 13 bases. The CDR3 has 15 residues. V shed 5 bases, J shed 5 bases, and the junction held 4 bases outside the gene matches. CDR1 is SEHNR and CDR2 is FQNEAQ in the germline V gene (reference sequence). CDR3 region: CASSLTSGGVDTQYF. CDR3 bases: TGTGCCAGCAGCCTAACTAGCGGGGGGGTAGATACGCAGTATTTT.

V usage is TRBV5-6 and J usage is TRBJ2-6; 12 bases are a match to TRBD1. Germline CDR1 SGHDT, CDR2 YYEEEE. Trimming took 4 bases from V and 3 from J; bases not matched to a gene: 5. The CDR3 is 17 residues long. In nucleotides, the CDR3 is TGTGCCAGCAGCCGCGGGACAGGGGGCTTTGGGGCCAACGTCCTGACTTTC. It is translated as CASSRGTGGFGANVLTF.